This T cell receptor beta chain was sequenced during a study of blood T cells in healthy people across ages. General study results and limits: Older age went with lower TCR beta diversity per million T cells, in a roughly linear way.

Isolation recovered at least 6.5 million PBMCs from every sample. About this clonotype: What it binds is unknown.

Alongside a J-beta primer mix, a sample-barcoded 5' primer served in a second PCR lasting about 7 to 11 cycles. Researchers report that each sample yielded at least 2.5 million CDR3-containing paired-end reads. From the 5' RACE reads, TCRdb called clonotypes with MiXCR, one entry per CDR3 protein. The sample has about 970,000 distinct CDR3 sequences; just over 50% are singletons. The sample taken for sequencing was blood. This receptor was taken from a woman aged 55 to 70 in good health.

CDR3 nucleotide sequence: TGTGCCAGTAGCAGAGCCGAGGCCGATACGCAGTATTTT. It encodes CASSRAEADTQYF. This chain uses TRBV19 with TRBJ2-3; no reliable D call. Between the trimmed V and J ends, which lost 6 bases and 6 bases, there was a span of 13 bases. CDR1 and CDR2 from the germline V gene are LNHDA and SQIVND (reference sequence). The CDR3 length is 13 residues.